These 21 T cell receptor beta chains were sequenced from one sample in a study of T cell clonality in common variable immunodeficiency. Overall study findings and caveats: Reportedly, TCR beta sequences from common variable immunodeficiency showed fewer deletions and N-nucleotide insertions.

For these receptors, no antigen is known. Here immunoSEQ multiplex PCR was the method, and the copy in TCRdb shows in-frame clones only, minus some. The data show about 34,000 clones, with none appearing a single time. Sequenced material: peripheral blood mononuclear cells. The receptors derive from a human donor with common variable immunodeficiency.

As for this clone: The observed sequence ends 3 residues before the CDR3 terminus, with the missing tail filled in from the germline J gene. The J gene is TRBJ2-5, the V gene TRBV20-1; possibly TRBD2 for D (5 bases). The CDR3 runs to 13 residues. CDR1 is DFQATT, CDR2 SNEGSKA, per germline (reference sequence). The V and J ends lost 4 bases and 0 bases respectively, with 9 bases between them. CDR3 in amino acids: CSATLGYQETQYF. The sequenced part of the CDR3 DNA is TGCAGTGCTACACTAGGGTACCAAGAGACC.

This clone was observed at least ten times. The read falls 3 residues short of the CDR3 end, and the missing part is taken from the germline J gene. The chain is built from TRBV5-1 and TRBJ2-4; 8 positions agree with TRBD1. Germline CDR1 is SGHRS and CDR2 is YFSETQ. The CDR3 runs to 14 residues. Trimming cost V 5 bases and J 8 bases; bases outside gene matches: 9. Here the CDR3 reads CASSRGTGVDIQYF. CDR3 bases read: TGCGCCAGCAGTCGCGGGACAGGAGTTGACATT. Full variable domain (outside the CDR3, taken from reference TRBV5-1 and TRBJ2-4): KAGVTQTPRYLIKTRGQQVTLSCSPISGHRSVSWYQQTPGQGLQFLFEYFSETQRNKGNFPGRFSGRQFSNSRSEMNVSTLELGDSALYLCASSRGTGVDIQYFGAGTRLSVL.

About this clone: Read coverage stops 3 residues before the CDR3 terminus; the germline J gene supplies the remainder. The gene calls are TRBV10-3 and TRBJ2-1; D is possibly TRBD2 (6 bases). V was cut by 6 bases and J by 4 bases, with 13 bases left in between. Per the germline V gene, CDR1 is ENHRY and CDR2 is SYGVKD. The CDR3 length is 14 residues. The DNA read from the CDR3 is TGTGCCATCAGAGAACTAGCACAATACAATGAG. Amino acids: CAIRELAQYNE. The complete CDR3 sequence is CAIRELAQYNEQFF.

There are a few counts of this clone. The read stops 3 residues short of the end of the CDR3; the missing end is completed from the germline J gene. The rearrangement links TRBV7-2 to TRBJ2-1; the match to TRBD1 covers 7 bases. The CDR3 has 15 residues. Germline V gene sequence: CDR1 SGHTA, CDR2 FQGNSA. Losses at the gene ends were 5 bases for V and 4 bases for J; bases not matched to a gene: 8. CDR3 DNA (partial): TGTGCCAGCAGCCCCTCGGGACAGACATACAATGAG. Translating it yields CASSPSGQTYNE. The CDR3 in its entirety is CASSPSGQTYNEQFF.

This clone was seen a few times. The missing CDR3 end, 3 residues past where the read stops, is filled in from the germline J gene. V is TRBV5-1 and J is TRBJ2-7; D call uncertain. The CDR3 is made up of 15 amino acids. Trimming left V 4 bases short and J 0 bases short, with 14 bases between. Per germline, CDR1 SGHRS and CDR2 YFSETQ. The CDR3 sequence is CASSQDPSASYEQYF. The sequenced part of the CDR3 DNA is TGCGCCAGCAGCCAGGATCCGTCCGCCTCCTACGAG.

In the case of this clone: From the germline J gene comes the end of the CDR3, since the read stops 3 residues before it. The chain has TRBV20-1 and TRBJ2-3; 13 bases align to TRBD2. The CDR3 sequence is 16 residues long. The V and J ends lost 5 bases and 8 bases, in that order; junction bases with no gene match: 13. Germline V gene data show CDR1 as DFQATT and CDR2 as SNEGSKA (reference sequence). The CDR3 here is CSARYGTSGMAATQYF. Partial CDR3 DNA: TGCAGTGCTCGGTACGGGACTAGCGGGATGGCCGCTACG.

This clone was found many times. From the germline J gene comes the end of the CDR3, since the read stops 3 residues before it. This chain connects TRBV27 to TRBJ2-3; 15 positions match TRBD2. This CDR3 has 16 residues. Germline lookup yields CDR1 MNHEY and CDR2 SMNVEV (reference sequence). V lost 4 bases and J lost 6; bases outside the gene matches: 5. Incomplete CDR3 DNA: TGTGCCAGCAGTTGGGGACTAGCGGGGGGAGCGGATACG. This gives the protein CASSWGLAGGADT. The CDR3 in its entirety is CASSWGLAGGADTQYF.

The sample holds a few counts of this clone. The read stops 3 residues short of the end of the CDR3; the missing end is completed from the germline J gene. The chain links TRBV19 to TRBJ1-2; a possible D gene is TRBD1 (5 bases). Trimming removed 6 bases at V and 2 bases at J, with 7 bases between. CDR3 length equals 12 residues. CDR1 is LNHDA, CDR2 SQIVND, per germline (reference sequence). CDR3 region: CASSEGNYGYTF. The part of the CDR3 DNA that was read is TGTGCCAGTAGCGAGGGGAACTATGGC.

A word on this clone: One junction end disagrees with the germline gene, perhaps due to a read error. The CDR3 DNA, read in part, is TGTGTCAGCAGCCCAGCGGGCTTCTACGAG. Translated: CVSSPAGFYE. Given in full, the CDR3 is CVSSPAGFYEQYF. The V gene is TRBV7-2, the J gene TRBJ2-7; the D gene is possibly TRBD2 (6 bases). The read terminates 3 residues before the CDR3 end, so the remaining end is supplied by the germline J gene. The CDR3 spans 13 residues. Germline V CDR1 and CDR2: SGHTA, FQGNSA.

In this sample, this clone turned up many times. The sequenced CDR3 bases are TGTGCCAGCAGCTTGCGGAGCGGAGTAGGGGATACG. This gives the protein CASSLRSGVGDT. The whole CDR3 protein is CASSLRSGVGDTQYF. The chain is built from TRBV7-8 and TRBJ2-3; D perhaps matches TRBD2 (5 bases). The CDR3 end lies 3 residues beyond the end of the read and is filled in from the germline J gene. The CDR3 has 15 residues. Trimming cost V 3 bases and J 6 bases, with 16 bases left between them. Germline assignment: CDR1 SGHVS and CDR2 FQNEAQ.

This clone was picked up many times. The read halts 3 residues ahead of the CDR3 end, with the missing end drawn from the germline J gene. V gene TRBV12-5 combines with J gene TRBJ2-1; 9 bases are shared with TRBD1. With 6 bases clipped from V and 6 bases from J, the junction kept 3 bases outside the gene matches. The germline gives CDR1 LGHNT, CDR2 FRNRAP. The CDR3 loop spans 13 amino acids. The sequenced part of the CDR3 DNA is TGTGCTAGTGGAAGGGGACAGGGCAATGAG. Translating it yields CASGRGQGNE. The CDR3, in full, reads CASGRGQGNEQFF.

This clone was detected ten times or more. The CDR3 bases that were read are TGTGCCTGGAGTGTACAAGTCATCGCGACTTATAATTCACCC. Translating gives CAWSVQVIATYNSP. The whole CDR3 reads CAWSVQVIATYNSPLHF. The chain uses TRBV30 and TRBJ1-6; D unclear. Read coverage stops 3 residues before the CDR3 terminus; the germline J gene supplies the remainder. This CDR3 comprises 17 residues. Deletions cut 0 bases from V and 4 bases from J, with 16 bases between. Germline V CDR1 and CDR2: GTSNPN, SVGIG (reference sequence).

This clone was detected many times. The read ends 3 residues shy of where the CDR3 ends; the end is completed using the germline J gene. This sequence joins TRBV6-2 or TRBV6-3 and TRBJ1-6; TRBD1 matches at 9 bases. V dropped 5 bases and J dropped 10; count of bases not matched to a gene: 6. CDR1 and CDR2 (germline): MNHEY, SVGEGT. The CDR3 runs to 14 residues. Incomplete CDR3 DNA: TGTGCCAGCAGTCTACCGGGACAGGGATCACCC. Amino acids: CASSLPGQGSP. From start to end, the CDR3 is CASSLPGQGSPLHF.

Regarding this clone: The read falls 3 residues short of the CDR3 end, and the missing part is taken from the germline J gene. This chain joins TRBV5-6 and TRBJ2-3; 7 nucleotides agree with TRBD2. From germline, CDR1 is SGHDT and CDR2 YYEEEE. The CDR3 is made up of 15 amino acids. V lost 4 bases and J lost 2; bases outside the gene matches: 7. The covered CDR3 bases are TGTGCCAGCAGCCCAGCTAGCGGTGCCACAGATACG. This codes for CASSPASGATDT. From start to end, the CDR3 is CASSPASGATDTQYF.

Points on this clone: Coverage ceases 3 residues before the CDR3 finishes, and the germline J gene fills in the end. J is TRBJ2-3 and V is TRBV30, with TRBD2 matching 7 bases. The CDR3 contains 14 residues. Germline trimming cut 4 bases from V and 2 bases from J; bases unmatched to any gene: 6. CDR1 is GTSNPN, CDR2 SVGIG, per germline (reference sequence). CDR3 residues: CAWTPSGNTDTQYF. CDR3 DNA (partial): TGTGCCTGGACCCCTAGCGGAAACACAGATACG.

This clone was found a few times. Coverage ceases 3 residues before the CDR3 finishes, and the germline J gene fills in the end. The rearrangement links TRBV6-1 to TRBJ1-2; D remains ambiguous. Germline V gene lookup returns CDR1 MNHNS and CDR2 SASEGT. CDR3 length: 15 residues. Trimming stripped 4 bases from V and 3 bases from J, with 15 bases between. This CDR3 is CASSGMSGGDYGYTF. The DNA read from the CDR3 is TGTGCCAGCAGTGGCATGTCGGGCGGGGACTATGGC.

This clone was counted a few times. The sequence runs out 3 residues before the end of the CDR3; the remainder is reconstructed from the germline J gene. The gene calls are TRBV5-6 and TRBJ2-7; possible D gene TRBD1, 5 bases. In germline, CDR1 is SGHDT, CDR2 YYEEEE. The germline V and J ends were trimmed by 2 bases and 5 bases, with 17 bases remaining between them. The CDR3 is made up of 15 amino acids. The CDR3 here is CASSFIPGQLDEQYF. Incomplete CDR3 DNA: TGTGCCAGCAGCTTCATCCCAGGGCAATTGGACGAG.

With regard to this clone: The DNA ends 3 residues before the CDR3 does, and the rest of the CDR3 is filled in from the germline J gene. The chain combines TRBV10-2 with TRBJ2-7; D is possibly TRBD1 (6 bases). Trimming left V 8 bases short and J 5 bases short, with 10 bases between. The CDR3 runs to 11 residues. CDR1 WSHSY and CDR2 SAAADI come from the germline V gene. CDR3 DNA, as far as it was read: TGCGCCAGCGGAACAGGGCACGAG. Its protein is CASGTGHE. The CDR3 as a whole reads CASGTGHEQYF.

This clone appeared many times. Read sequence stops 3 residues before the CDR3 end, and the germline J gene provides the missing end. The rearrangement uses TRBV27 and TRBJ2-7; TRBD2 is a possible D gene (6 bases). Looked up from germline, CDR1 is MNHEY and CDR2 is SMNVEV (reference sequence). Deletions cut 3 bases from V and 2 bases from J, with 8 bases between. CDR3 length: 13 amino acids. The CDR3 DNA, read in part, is TGTGCCAGCAGTTTGGAGGGGACCTACGAG. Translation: CASSLEGTYE. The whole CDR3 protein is CASSLEGTYEQYF.

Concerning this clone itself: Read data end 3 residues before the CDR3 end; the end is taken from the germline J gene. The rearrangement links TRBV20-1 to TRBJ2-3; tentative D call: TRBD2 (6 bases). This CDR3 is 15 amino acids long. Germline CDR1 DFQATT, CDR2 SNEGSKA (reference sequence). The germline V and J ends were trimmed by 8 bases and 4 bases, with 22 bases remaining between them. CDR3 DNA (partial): TGCAGTCCCAAGACACACGGAGGGCCGGCAGATACG. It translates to CSPKTHGGPADT. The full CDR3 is CSPKTHGGPADTQYF.

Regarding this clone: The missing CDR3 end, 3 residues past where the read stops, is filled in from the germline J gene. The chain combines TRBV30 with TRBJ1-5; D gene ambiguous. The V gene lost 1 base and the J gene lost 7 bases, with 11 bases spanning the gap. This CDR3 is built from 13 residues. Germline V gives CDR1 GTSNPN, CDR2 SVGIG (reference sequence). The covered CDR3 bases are TGTGCCTGGAGTGAGGAGGTCGGGCAGCCC. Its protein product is CAWSEEVGQP. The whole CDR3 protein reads CAWSEEVGQPQHF.